These 18 T cell receptor beta chains were all obtained from the same sample, sequenced in a study of memory B cells and T cells in multiple sclerosis. TCRdb keeps only in-frame clones here, not all; method: immunoSEQ multiplex PCR. This sample carries 8,000 or so clones, about 60% of them seen once, and the ten largest clones take approximately 30%. Sequencing was performed on memory (CD45RO+) CD8+ T cells from blood. The receptors shown here come from a human donor with multiple sclerosis.

This clone came up once. The chain joins TRBV10-1 to TRBJ2-2, with D unclear. This CDR3 is built from 15 residues. Trimming pared 8 bases from V and 0 bases from J, leaving 13 bases between. Germline values: CDR1 WNHNN, CDR2 SYGVQD (reference sequence). CDR3 protein: CASGRQAPNTGELFF. In DNA form, the CDR3 reads TGCGCCAGCGGTAGACAAGCTCCGAACACCGGGGAGCTGTTTTTT.

The J gene is TRBJ2-3, the V gene TRBV2, with 10 positions matching TRBD1. CDR1 is SNHLY, CDR2 FYNNEI, per germline. The length of the CDR3 is 19 residues. The V segment lost 6 bases and the J segment 1 base; nucleotides outside the gene matches: 16. The CDR3 loop reads CASRELTGGGVRRTDTQYF. CDR3 nucleotides: TGTGCCAGCAGGGAGCTGACAGGGGGCGGGGTCCGGCGCACAGATACGCAGTATTTT.

This clone is categorized as medium-sized (0.01 to 0.1%). V usage is TRBV5-1 and J usage is TRBJ1-1; 9 bases align to TRBD1. Germline CDR1 is SGHRS and CDR2 is YFSETQ. This CDR3 is built from 13 residues. The ends lost 4 bases at V and 6 bases at J; junction bases unmatched: 4. CDR3 DNA: TGCGCCAGCAGCGGGACAGGGATGTCTGAAGCTTTCTTT. Translating gives CASSGTGMSEAFF.

The chain recombines TRBV5-5 with TRBJ1-3, with 11 bases that match TRBD1. The V gene end was trimmed by 2 bases and the J gene end by 2 bases; junction bases not matched to a gene: 3. This CDR3 is built from 16 residues. CDR1 SGHKS and CDR2 YYEKEE come from the germline V gene (reference sequence). Here the CDR3 reads CASSLLDRGPGNTIYF. The CDR3, as DNA: TGTGCCAGCAGCTTACTGGACAGGGGGCCTGGAAACACCATATATTTT.

This chain joins TRBV7-8 and TRBJ2-1; tentative D call: TRBD2 (5 bases). The CDR3 consists of 12 residues. The V gene lost 5 bases and the J gene lost 7 bases, with 9 bases spanning the gap. Germline V gives CDR1 SGHVS, CDR2 FQNEAQ. CDR3 residues: CASSPTGNEQFF. The CDR3 region has the DNA TGTGCCAGCAGCCCGACGGGGAATGAGCAGTTCTTC.

V and J are TRBV7-2 and TRBJ1-1, with TRBD1 as a possible D gene (6 bases). Germline V lookup: CDR1 SGHTA, CDR2 FQGNSA. The CDR3 has 12 residues. V lost 5 bases to trimming and J lost 7 bases, with 11 bases between them. CDR3 bases: TGTGCCAGCAGCCCCAGGGGCATTGAAGCTTTCTTT. Translating gives CASSPRGIEAFF.

The V call is TRBV5-1, the J call TRBJ2-1, with 8 nucleotides matching TRBD1. V dropped 3 bases and J dropped 3; count of bases not matched to a gene: 5. This CDR3 contains 15 residues. CDR1 SGHRS and CDR2 YFSETQ come from the germline V gene. The CDR3 reads CASSWATGVYNEQFF. The DNA of the CDR3 is TGCGCCAGCAGCTGGGCGACAGGGGTCTACAATGAGCAGTTCTTC.

V and J are TRBV20-1 and TRBJ1-1; no clear D. This CDR3 is built from 11 residues. CDR1 is DFQATT and CDR2 is SNEGSKA in the germline V gene (reference sequence). Trimming pared 0 bases from V and 7 bases from J, leaving 6 bases between. CDR3 coding DNA: TGCAGTGCTAGAGAGGGCAATGAAGCTTTCTTT. Translated: CSAREGNEAFF.

This rearrangement joins TRBV28 to TRBJ2-1; 7 bases agree with TRBD1. The CDR3 runs 14 residues. V trimming: 2 bases; J trimming: 10 bases; junction bases outside the gene matches: 8. Germline CDR1 is MDHEN and CDR2 is SYDVKM. In nucleotides, the CDR3 is TGTGCCAGCAGTTTACGACACAGGGGTGGGGAGCAGTTCTTC. Its translation is CASSLRHRGGEQFF.

This clone was seen only once. J is TRBJ1-1 and V is TRBV2, with D perhaps matching TRBD1 (5 bases). Trimming took 8 bases from V and 3 from J, leaving 13 bases between them. The CDR3 extends over 13 amino acids. Germline V CDR1 and CDR2: SNHLY, FYNNEI. Here the CDR3 reads CASDYGGDTEAFF. The CDR3 region has the DNA TGTGCCAGCGACTATGGAGGGGACACTGAAGCTTTCTTT.

This clone was observed at least ten times. Its ends do not fully match the called genes, so a read error is possible. Other DNA sequences of this sample code for an identical CDR3. This rearrangement joins TRBV30 to TRBJ2-6, with a weak D call TRBD1 (5 bases). The CDR3 runs to 16 residues. The germline CDR1 and CDR2 sequences are GTSNPN and SVGIG (reference sequence). CDR3 sequence: CAWCVPAGNGANVLTF. The CDR3 region has the DNA TGTGCCTGGTGTGTACCGGCAGGGAATGGCGCCAACGTCCTGACTTTC.

The chain employs TRBV10-2 and TRBJ2-7; weak D call: TRBD1 (5 bases). With 6 bases removed from V and 5 bases from J, the gap between germline ends came to 17 bases. Germline V gene lookup returns CDR1 WSHSY and CDR2 SAAADI. The CDR3 contains 14 residues. The CDR3 DNA reads TGCGCCAGCAGCCCAGGGATTCCATTCGACGAGCAGTACTTC. The encoded protein is CASSPGIPFDEQYF.

The rearrangement uses TRBV6-6 and TRBJ2-2; weak D call: TRBD2 (6 bases). CDR3 length: 14 amino acids. Germline V lookup: CDR1 MNHNY, CDR2 SVGAGI (reference sequence). V was shortened by 4 bases and J by 4 bases, with 10 bases between the two germline ends. The CDR3 protein is CASSLVGGTGELFF. The DNA for the CDR3 is TGTGCCAGCAGTTTGGTCGGGGGCACCGGGGAGCTGTTTTTT.

The CDR3 DNA reads as TGTGCCAGCCAAGTAACCGGGTCCCAAGGGGACGAGCAGTACTTC. Translating it yields CASQVTGSQGDEQYF. The V and J genes are TRBV6-5 and TRBJ2-7; TRBD1 is a possible D gene (5 bases). CDR3 length: 15 residues. Germline V gives CDR1 MNHEY, CDR2 SVGAGI. Between the trimmed V and J ends, which lost 8 bases and 5 bases, there was a span of 22 bases.

This clone was counted a single time. The rearrangement uses TRBV6-6 and TRBJ1-5; D gene ambiguous. CDR3 length: 14 residues. Trimming shortened V by 5 bases and J by 4 bases, and 12 bases separated the two germline ends. Germline CDR1 is MNHNY and CDR2 is SVGAGI (reference sequence). The CDR3 sequence is CASSRGSLNQPQHF. CDR3 DNA sequence: TGTGCCAGCAGTCGCGGGAGCCTGAATCAGCCCCAGCATTTT.

The chain carries TRBV7-9 and TRBJ2-5; TRBD1 aligns across 8 bases. V lost 4 bases, J lost 1 base, and 2 bases stayed unmatched. The CDR3 covers 14 residues. Germline CDR1 is SEHNR and CDR2 is FQNEAQ (reference sequence). DNA for the CDR3: TGTGCCAGCAGCTACACAGGGGGCCAAGAGACCCAGTACTTC. Translating it yields CASSYTGGQETQYF.

There are a few counts of this clone. This sequence joins TRBV4-1 and TRBJ2-5, with a possible D match to TRBD2 (5 bases). CDR1 is MGHRA, CDR2 YSYEKL, per germline. This CDR3 comprises 13 residues. V shed 4 bases and J shed 5 bases, with 11 bases lying between them. DNA of the CDR3: TGCGCCAGCAGCCCTTGGACTGAGGAGACCCAGTACTTC. Amino acid sequence: CASSPWTEETQYF.

DNA for the CDR3: TGTGCCAGCAGCCCAACACGGCAAGGATGGGACAGGAGCTCCTACGAGCAGTACTTC. Its protein is CASSPTRQGWDRSSYEQYF. V is TRBV11-2 and J is TRBJ2-7, with TRBD1 matching over 8 bases. V lost 5 bases and J lost 0; bases outside the gene matches: 18. The CDR3 consists of 19 residues. Germline CDR1 reads SGHAT; CDR2 reads FQNNGV.